Each of the 27 T cell receptor beta chains below was sequenced from the same sample in a study of cytomegalovirus exposure and HLA in healthy donors. Amplification used 60 Vbeta primers and 13 Jbeta primers. Sequencing was performed with immunoSEQ multiplex PCR; in TCRdb, only in-frame clones are kept and a portion is missing. Among 140,000 or so clones listed, over 55% were seen once. Sequenced input: PBMCs. The receptors originated from a middle-aged man in good health and CMV-seronegative.

The V gene is TRBV5-6, the J gene TRBJ2-5, with D perhaps matching TRBD2 (6 bases). CDR3 size: 15 residues. Deletions cut 2 bases from V and 5 bases from J, with 16 bases between. Germline values: CDR1 SGHDT, CDR2 YYEEEE. The CDR3 region has the DNA TGTGCCAGCAGCTTTCGCCAGGGAGGTTACGAGACCCAGTACTTC. Protein sequence: CASSFRQGGYETQYF.

The chain couples TRBV15 to TRBJ2-5; 12 bases map to TRBD2. The V and J ends lost 5 bases and 5 bases, in that order; junction bases with no gene match: 6. The germline CDR1 and CDR2 sequences are LNHNV and YYDKDF (reference sequence). This CDR3 region has 15 residues. CDR3 coding DNA: TGTGCCACCAGCCCTAGCGGGGGGGCCGGGGAGACCCAGTACTTC. This codes for CATSPSGGAGETQYF. Drawing the rest from reference TRBV15 and TRBJ2-5, the complete variable domain is DAMVIQNPRYQVTQFGKPVTLSCSQTLNHNVMYWYQQKSSQAPKLLFHYYDKDFNNEADTPDNFQSRRPNTSFCFLDIRSPGLGDTAMYLCATSPSGGAGETQYFGPGTRLLVL.

The V and J genes are TRBV7-2 and TRBJ2-5; D perhaps matches TRBD1 (7 bases). The germline V and J ends were trimmed by 1 base and 3 bases, with 12 bases remaining between them. CDR1 and CDR2 (germline): SGHTA, FQGNSA. The CDR3 is 15 residues long. Here the CDR3 reads CASSLGQGGKETQYF. CDR3 bases: TGTGCCAGCAGCTTAGGACAGGGAGGAAAAGAGACCCAGTACTTC.

This clone was counted only a few times. V usage is TRBV19 and J usage is TRBJ1-1; D call uncertain. Germline loops: CDR1 LNHDA, CDR2 SQIVND (reference sequence). The CDR3 is 15 amino acids. Trimming stripped 3 bases from V and 1 base from J, with 12 bases between. CDR3 nucleotides: TGTGCCAGTAGTATCCTTTGGCAGTCGAACACTGAAGCTTTCTTT. Translating gives CASSILWQSNTEAFF.

The sample holds one count of this clone. CDR3 nucleotide sequence: TGTGCCAGTAGCATCGGTCCGACAGGAGGCACTGAAGCTTTCTTT. Its translation is CASSIGPTGGTEAFF. The genes are TRBV19 and TRBJ1-1; TRBD1 is a possible D gene (6 bases). Germline V gene sequence: CDR1 LNHDA, CDR2 SQIVND (reference sequence). CDR3 length: 15 residues. Trimming took 6 bases from V and 4 from J, leaving 18 bases between them. Using reference TRBV19 and TRBJ1-1 for the parts outside the CDR3, the full variable domain is DGGITQSPKYLFRKEGQNVTLSCEQNLNHDAMYWYRQDPGQGLRLIYYSQIVNDFQKGDIAEGYSVSREKKESFPLTVTSAQKNPTAFYLCASSIGPTGGTEAFFGQGTRLTVV.

The chain couples TRBV11-1 to TRBJ2-5; D is possibly TRBD1 (5 bases). Trimming pared 1 base from V and 3 bases from J, leaving 6 bases between. The CDR3 length is 13 residues. Looked up from germline, CDR1 is SGHAT and CDR2 is FQDESV (reference sequence). The CDR3 DNA is TGTGCCAGCAGCTTAGGACAGAAAGAGACCCAGTACTTC. This codes for CASSLGQKETQYF.

The chain is built from TRBV7-2 and TRBJ2-7; TRBD2 matches 8 bases. The V segment lost 5 bases and the J segment 7 bases; nucleotides outside the gene matches: 13. The CDR3 sequence is 15 residues long. Germline loops: CDR1 SGHTA, CDR2 FQGNSA. CDR3 sequence (DNA): TGTGCCAGCAGCCCCGGGACTAGTAGAAGAACAGAGCAGTACTTC. It is translated as CASSPGTSRRTEQYF.

The V and J genes are TRBV5-4 and TRBJ2-5; TRBD1 aligns across 9 bases. J gave up 3 bases and V 4 bases, and 4 bases lay outside the gene matches. Germline V lookup: CDR1 SGHNT, CDR2 YYREEE (reference sequence). This CDR3 is built from 14 residues. CDR3 loop: CASSKRTGEETQYF. The CDR3 DNA is TGTGCCAGCAGCAAGAGGACAGGGGAAGAGACCCAGTACTTC.

This rearrangement joins TRBV10-3 to TRBJ2-5; tentative D call: TRBD1 (5 bases). V dropped 4 bases and J dropped 5 bases, with 17 bases sitting between them. The CDR3 loop spans 15 amino acids. CDR1 is ENHRY and CDR2 is SYGVKD in the germline V gene. As DNA, the CDR3 is TGTGCCATCAGTGGGGGCCCTTGGGTTCAGGAGACCCAGTACTTC. As protein: CAISGGPWVQETQYF.

Of note for this clone: In the same sample, other DNA sequences code for this CDR3. The V and J genes are TRBV5-6 and TRBJ2-5, with TRBD2 matching 7 bases. The CDR3 runs 16 residues. The V gene's germline CDR1 is SGHDT and CDR2 YYEEEE. Trimming removed 1 base from V and 1 base from J; junction bases left unmatched: 7. The chain's CDR3 is CASSLRRERVQETQYF. The DNA for the CDR3 is TGTGCCAGCAGCTTGAGGCGGGAGAGGGTCCAAGAGACCCAGTACTTC. The complete variable domain, with remaining parts taken from reference TRBV5-6 and TRBJ2-5, reads DAGVTQSPTHLIKTRGQQVTLRCSPKSGHDTVSWYQQALGQGPQFIFQYYEEEERQRGNFPDRFSGHQFPNYSSELNVNALLLGDSALYLCASSLRRERVQETQYFGPGTRLLVL.

The CDR3 spells CASSGDAGYEAFF. The CDR3 nucleotides read TGTGCCAGCAGTGGAGACGCGGGTTATGAAGCTTTCTTT. The chain joins TRBV6-1 to TRBJ1-1; D call uncertain. The germline V and J ends were trimmed by 4 bases and 7 bases, with 13 bases remaining between them. This CDR3 contains 13 residues. The germline gives CDR1 MNHNS, CDR2 SASEGT.

V and J are TRBV10-1 and TRBJ2-3; 9 nucleotides match TRBD1. CDR3 length: 15 residues. Germline CDR1 WNHNN, CDR2 SYGVQD (reference sequence). After removal of 3 bases from V and 1 base from J, the junction contained 2 bases not matched to a gene. The CDR3 spells CASSDTGGRTDTQYF. The CDR3 nucleotides read TGCGCCAGCAGTGATACAGGGGGCCGCACAGATACGCAGTATTTT.

The rearrangement uses TRBV4-1 and TRBJ2-7, with 7 bases fitting TRBD1. Germline V CDR1 and CDR2: MGHRA, YSYEKL. The CDR3 consists of 16 residues. J lost 0 bases, V lost 0 bases, and 5 bases had no gene match. The CDR3 reads CASSQDLQGDSYEQYF. The CDR3 DNA sequence: TGCGCCAGCAGCCAAGATCTTCAGGGGGACTCCTACGAGCAGTACTTC.

The V and J genes are TRBV13 and TRBJ2-1; 8 positions agree with TRBD2. After removal of 4 bases from V and 4 bases from J, the junction contained 9 bases not matched to a gene. The CDR3 is made up of 16 amino acids. Germline CDR1 PRHDT, CDR2 FYEKMQ (reference sequence). The CDR3 spells CASSSLTSGAYNEQFF. In nucleotides, the CDR3 is TGTGCCAGCAGCTCACTCACTAGCGGAGCATACAATGAGCAGTTCTTC.

This chain uses TRBV6-6 with TRBJ1-1; possibly TRBD1 for D (5 bases). V was clipped by 2 bases and J by 11 bases, with 12 bases between them. This CDR3 contains 12 residues. Germline V gene sequence: CDR1 MNHNY, CDR2 SVGAGI (reference sequence). CDR3 in amino acids: CASSYEDGGAFF. The CDR3 DNA follows: TGTGCCAGCAGTTACGAGGACGGGGGGGCTTTCTTT.

This chain links TRBV6-1 with TRBJ2-7; TRBD1 matches 7 bases. CDR1 and CDR2 (germline): MNHNS, SASEGT. The length of the CDR3 is 17 residues. V shed 0 bases, J shed 2 bases, and the junction held 10 bases outside the gene matches. CDR3 sequence: CASSEALLGRGTYEQYF. Here the CDR3 DNA reads TGTGCCAGCAGTGAAGCGCTTCTTGGCAGGGGGACCTACGAGCAGTACTTC.

This chain links TRBV7-2 with TRBJ2-3; tentatively, D is TRBD2 (6 bases). The germline V gene encodes CDR1 SGHTA and CDR2 FQGNSA. The CDR3 consists of 14 residues. The V end was cut by 7 bases, the J end by 5 bases, with 16 bases between. The CDR3 is CASNFASELDTQYF. CDR3 coding DNA: TGTGCCAGCAACTTTGCTAGCGAACTAGATACGCAGTATTTT.

This rearrangement joins TRBV14 to TRBJ2-1; 8 bases match TRBD1. Germline CDR1 SGHDN, CDR2 FVKESK. Trimming at V came to 0 bases and at J to 4 bases, leaving 5 bases not matched to a gene. The CDR3 has 16 residues. CDR3 nucleotide sequence: TGTGCCAGCAGCCAAGATACCCGGGACAGGTACAATGAGCAGTTCTTC. The encoded protein is CASSQDTRDRYNEQFF.

The chain couples TRBV10-3 to TRBJ1-6, with D perhaps TRBD1 (6 bases). Germline V lookup: CDR1 ENHRY, CDR2 SYGVKD. This CDR3 spans 16 amino acids. The V end was cut by 0 bases, the J end by 5 bases, with 11 bases between. The CDR3 loop reads CAISESRQGNNSPLHF. CDR3 in DNA: TGTGCCATCAGTGAGTCTAGGCAGGGGAATAATTCACCCCTCCACTTT.

This rearrangement joins TRBV2 to TRBJ2-7; a possible D gene is TRBD1 (6 bases). CDR3 length: 14 amino acids. The V gene lost 6 bases and the J gene lost 2 bases, with 14 bases spanning the gap. Germline loops: CDR1 SNHLY, CDR2 FYNNEI. CDR3 coding DNA: TGTGCCAGCAGGCCCGGGACACCAACCTACGAGCAGTACTTC. As protein: CASRPGTPTYEQYF. Full variable domain (rest looked up from reference TRBV2 and TRBJ2-7): EPEVTQTPSHQVTQMGQEVILRCVPISNHLYFYWYRQILGQKVEFLVSFYNNEISEKSEIFDDQFSVERPDGSNFTLKIRSTKLEDSAMYFCASRPGTPTYEQYFGPGTRLTVT.

This clone came up a few times. The chain employs TRBV30 and TRBJ1-2; D call uncertain. The CDR3 length is 12 residues. V shed 1 base and J shed 7 bases, with 10 bases lying between them. Germline V gives CDR1 GTSNPN, CDR2 SVGIG (reference sequence). CDR3 nucleotides: TGTGCCTGGAGTGCTTTCGAGGGTGGCTACACCTTC. This translates into CAWSAFEGGYTF.

The chain combines TRBV18 with TRBJ1-2; D uncertain. The germline V gene has CDR1 KGHSH and CDR2 LQKENI. The CDR3 sequence is 17 residues long. Trimming removed 2 bases at V and 4 bases at J, with 20 bases between. The CDR3 coding sequence is TGTGCCAGCTCACCAAATGAGGGTTGGATTTTCGGCTATGGCTACACCTTC. Residues: CASSPNEGWIFGYGYTF.

V gene TRBV2 combines with J gene TRBJ1-1, with D tentatively TRBD1 (6 bases). The ends were cut back, 8 bases at V and 8 bases at J, with 15 bases in the middle. CDR3 size: 12 residues. Germline lookup yields CDR1 SNHLY and CDR2 FYNNEI. The CDR3 is CASSQGSVEAFF. CDR3 nucleotide sequence: TGTGCCAGCTCACAGGGATCCGTAGAAGCTTTCTTT.

The chain's CDR3 is CASSYGRAEDIQYF. As DNA, the CDR3 is TGCGCCAGCAGCTATGGACGGGCGGAGGACATTCAGTACTTC. The J gene is TRBJ2-4, the V gene TRBV5-1; possibly TRBD2 for D (5 bases). The germline V gene encodes CDR1 SGHRS and CDR2 YFSETQ. Trimming pared 3 bases from V and 8 bases from J, leaving 15 bases between. CDR3 size: 14 residues.

This clone was observed a handful of times. The gene calls are TRBV6-1 and TRBJ2-1; D is unresolved. Germline CDR1 MNHNS, CDR2 SASEGT. This CDR3 contains 14 residues. The V gene lost 7 bases and the J gene lost 3 bases, with 13 bases spanning the gap. The CDR3 nucleotides read TGTGCCAGCAATCGGCAGGCCGACTACAATGAGCAGTTCTTC. Residues: CASNRQADYNEQFF.

The V call is TRBV19, the J call TRBJ1-5; 9 bases fit TRBD1. V lost 0 bases to trimming and J lost 3 bases; unmatched junction nucleotides: 6. From germline, CDR1 is LNHDA and CDR2 SQIVND (reference sequence). There are 17 residues in the CDR3. The CDR3 protein is CASSIERQGGYNQPQHF. CDR3 coding DNA: TGTGCCAGTAGTATAGAGCGACAGGGGGGCTACAATCAGCCCCAGCATTTT.

This clone was seen just once. The chain carries TRBV7-6 and TRBJ2-3, with a possible D match to TRBD2 (6 bases). V was clipped by 6 bases and J by 0 bases, with 13 bases between them. The CDR3 sequence is 15 residues long. Per the germline V gene, CDR1 is SGHVS and CDR2 is FNYEAQ. For the CDR3, the DNA is TGTGCCAGCAGACCGGACGGGAGAAGCACAGATACGCAGTATTTT. It yields the protein CASRPDGRSTDTQYF. Drawing the rest from reference TRBV7-6 and TRBJ2-3, the complete variable domain is GAGVSQSPRYKVTKRGQDVALRCDPISGHVSLYWYRQALGQGPEFLTYFNYEAQQDKSGLPNDRFSAERPEGSISTLTIQRTEQRDSAMYRCASRPDGRSTDTQYFGPGTRLTVL.